These 21 T cell receptor beta chains were sequenced from one sample in a study of shared clonotypes between healthy human individuals. Terminally differentiated effector memory CD45RA+ cells were left out of the naive CD8 fraction, which was CD45RO-negative and positively selected for CCR7. The method was immunoSEQ multiplex PCR; TCRdb's version includes in-frame clones alone and lacks a portion of them. The sample yields about 700,000 clones, just over 90% seen once. What was sequenced was naive CD8+ T cells sorted from blood. The receptors were gathered from a man aged 25-40 years in good health.

The gene calls are TRBV30 and TRBJ2-2; 9 nucleotides align to TRBD2. Trimming at V came to 2 bases and at J to 4 bases, leaving 5 bases not matched to a gene. CDR3 length: 15 amino acids. The germline CDR1 and CDR2 sequences are GTSNPN and SVGIG (reference sequence). CDR3 protein: CAWSPGLAPTGELFF. CDR3 bases: TGTGCCTGGAGTCCGGGACTAGCTCCCACCGGGGAGCTGTTTTTT.

For the CDR3, the DNA is TGTGCCAGCAGCTCGACTAGCGGGGTCTCCTACGAGCAGTACTTC. The encoded protein is CASSSTSGVSYEQYF. The chain links TRBV7-9 to TRBJ2-7, with 11 nucleotides matching TRBD2. The CDR3 has 15 amino acids. Germline V gives CDR1 SEHNR, CDR2 FQNEAQ (reference sequence). The ends lost 4 bases at V and 0 bases at J; junction bases unmatched: 2.

The chain joins TRBV29-1 to TRBJ2-3, with D possibly matching TRBD1 (5 bases). V was clipped by 2 bases and J by 0 bases, with 15 bases between them. This CDR3 spans 16 amino acids. The V gene's germline CDR1 is SQVTM and CDR2 ANQGSEA. CDR3 coding DNA: TGCAGCGTTGAAAGCCCAGGGTCTTTGAGCACAGATACGCAGTATTTT. Residues: CSVESPGSLSTDTQYF.

V usage is TRBV5-6 and J usage is TRBJ2-2; no reliable D call. The CDR3 is made up of 15 amino acids. Germline CDR1 is SGHDT and CDR2 is YYEEEE. Between the trimmed V and J ends, which lost 0 bases and 3 bases, there was a span of 9 bases. The CDR3 here is CASSLGARDTGELFF. As DNA, the CDR3 is TGTGCCAGCAGCTTGGGGGCAAGGGACACCGGGGAGCTGTTTTTT.

Points on this clone: Other DNA sequences in this specimen translate into the identical CDR3. CDR3 sequence (DNA): TGTGCCAGCAGCGATGAGACCCAGTACTTC. Translation: CASSDETQYF. The rearrangement links TRBV25-1 to TRBJ2-5, with unresolved D. The CDR3 is made up of 10 amino acids. V lost 6 bases and J 5 bases, leaving 4 bases between the germline ends. Germline V CDR1 and CDR2: MGHDK, SYGVNS. The full variable domain, completed using reference TRBV25-1 and TRBJ2-5, is EADIYQTPRYLVIGTGKKITLECSQTMGHDKMYWYQQDPGMELHLIHYSYGVNSTEKGDLSSESTVSRIRTEHFPLTLESARPSHTSQYLCASSDETQYFGPGTRLLVL.

As concerns this clone: The same CDR3 is also encoded by other DNA sequences in this sample. The rearrangement uses TRBV11-2 and TRBJ2-1; 14 bases are a match to TRBD2. Trimming took 3 bases from V and 8 from J; bases not matched to a gene: 3. The CDR3 has 15 amino acids. Looked up from germline, CDR1 is SGHAT and CDR2 is FQNNGV. This chain's CDR3 is CASSLRLAGGDEQFF. CDR3 DNA sequence: TGTGCCAGCAGCTTGAGACTAGCGGGAGGGGATGAGCAGTTCTTC.

This chain joins TRBV30 and TRBJ2-7; D gene unclear. V lost 5 bases, J lost 6 bases, and 11 bases lay in between. The germline gives CDR1 GTSNPN, CDR2 SVGIG (reference sequence). This CDR3 spans 11 amino acids. CDR3 bases: TGTGCCTGGGAAAAGGGCCCCGAGCAGTACTTC. Amino acids: CAWEKGPEQYF.

Written as DNA, the CDR3 is TGTGCCAGTAGGTGGGGAAGGGAGCAGTACTTC. Translating gives CASRWGREQYF. V and J are TRBV19 and TRBJ2-7; D is ambiguous. CDR3 length: 11 amino acids. Germline CDR1 reads LNHDA; CDR2 reads SQIVND (reference sequence). Trimming removed 6 bases at V and 7 bases at J, with 10 bases between.

This sequence joins TRBV27 and TRBJ2-7, with D unresolved. This CDR3 spans 13 amino acids. Germline CDR1 reads MNHEY; CDR2 reads SMNVEV (reference sequence). Trimming took 3 bases from V and 6 from J, leaving 12 bases between them. The CDR3 DNA sequence: TGTGCCAGCAGTTTTTCACGGGCTGCCGAGCAGTACTTC. As protein: CASSFSRAAEQYF.

This chain connects TRBV4-1 to TRBJ1-2, with D possibly TRBD1 on 5 matching bases. The CDR3 runs to 14 residues. The germline gives CDR1 MGHRA, CDR2 YSYEKL. The V end lost 4 bases, the J end lost 6 bases, and 15 bases lay between the germline ends. The CDR3 bases are TGCGCCAGCAGCCCCGAGGAGGGGATAGATGGCTACACCTTC. Its translation: CASSPEEGIDGYTF.

The chain links TRBV5-6 to TRBJ2-1; 9 bases agree with TRBD2. The trim removed 4 bases at V and 5 bases at J, leaving 7 bases unmatched. Germline V gene lookup returns CDR1 SGHDT and CDR2 YYEEEE. This CDR3 comprises 15 residues. The CDR3 DNA is TGTGCCAGCAGCGTCGGGACTAGCAAGAACAATGAGCAGTTCTTC. Protein: CASSVGTSKNNEQFF.

This chain connects TRBV27 to TRBJ2-1; D gene unclear. With 2 bases removed from V and 6 bases from J, the gap between germline ends came to 8 bases. The CDR3 runs 13 residues. The V gene's germline CDR1 is MNHEY and CDR2 SMNVEV (reference sequence). The CDR3 nucleotides read TGTGCCAGCAGTTTAATATCGTCCAATGAGCAGTTCTTC. It translates to CASSLISSNEQFF.

This chain uses TRBV28 with TRBJ2-5, with 9 positions matching TRBD2. V lost 6 bases and J lost 9; bases outside the gene matches: 17. The CDR3 spans 16 residues. Germline V gene sequence: CDR1 MDHEN, CDR2 SYDVKM. CDR3 DNA sequence: TGTGCCAGCAGCCCATTCCCGGGACTAGCATTTCCGGCCCAGTACTTC. Translating it yields CASSPFPGLAFPAQYF.

This chain uses TRBV7-8 with TRBJ2-3, with 11 positions matching TRBD2. The length of the CDR3 is 17 residues. Germline V lookup: CDR1 SGHVS, CDR2 FQNEAQ. Trimming took 4 bases from V and 1 from J; bases not matched to a gene: 7. CDR3 nucleotide sequence: TGTGCCAGCAGCTCCGATAGCGGGAGGGGACGCACAGATACGCAGTATTTT. Protein: CASSSDSGRGRTDTQYF.

The chain uses TRBV5-6 and TRBJ2-2; weak D call: TRBD2 (6 bases). CDR1 SGHDT and CDR2 YYEEEE come from the germline V gene. Trimming pared 1 base from V and 4 bases from J, leaving 14 bases between. The CDR3 is 16 residues long. CDR3 in amino acids: CASSLLRGKITGELFF. The CDR3 region has the DNA TGTGCCAGCAGCTTGCTCCGCGGGAAAATCACCGGGGAGCTGTTTTTT.

V gene TRBV29-1 combines with J gene TRBJ2-6; 8 nucleotides align to TRBD1. Germline loops: CDR1 SQVTM, CDR2 ANQGSEA. V lost 7 bases and J lost 3; bases outside the gene matches: 11. This CDR3 has 16 residues. The CDR3 loop reads CSASSDRVGGANVLTF. The CDR3 coding sequence is TGCAGCGCTTCCTCGGACAGGGTGGGTGGGGCCAACGTCCTGACTTTC.

The rearrangement uses TRBV13 and TRBJ1-1, with D unclear. The V end lost 5 bases, the J end lost 0 bases, and 10 bases lay between the germline ends. The CDR3 has 14 residues. Germline-derived CDR1 and CDR2 are PRHDT and FYEKMQ (reference sequence). CDR3 nucleotides: TGTGCCAGCAGCGGCCAAGGTATGAACACTGAAGCTTTCTTT. It encodes CASSGQGMNTEAFF.

The genes are TRBV4-1 and TRBJ2-1; D possibly corresponds to TRBD2 (5 bases). CDR3 length: 16 amino acids. V lost 2 bases, J lost 4 bases, and 15 bases lay in between. In germline, CDR1 is MGHRA, CDR2 YSYEKL. CDR3 region: CASSQRAAETYNEQFF. CDR3 nucleotide sequence: TGCGCCAGCAGCCAACGGGCAGCGGAGACTTACAATGAGCAGTTCTTC.

The rearrangement uses TRBV7-9 and TRBJ1-2; the match to TRBD1 covers 9 bases. CDR3 size: 14 residues. J was trimmed by 4 bases and V by 5 bases; bases with no gene match: 5. Germline V gives CDR1 SEHNR, CDR2 FQNEAQ (reference sequence). In DNA, the CDR3 is TGTGCCAGCAGCCACACAGGGGGCATCTATGGCTACACCTTC. Its translation is CASSHTGGIYGYTF.

This clone came up once. The chain links TRBV2 to TRBJ2-7, with 7 bases matching TRBD2. V was clipped by 10 bases and J by 3 bases; unmatched bases: 6. CDR3 length: 12 residues. CDR1 and CDR2 from the germline V gene are SNHLY and FYNNEI. The CDR3 reads CATGGLGYEQYF. CDR3 DNA: TGTGCCACGGGAGGACTCGGCTACGAGCAGTACTTC. The whole variable domain, filled in from reference TRBV2 and TRBJ2-7, reads EPEVTQTPSHQVTQMGQEVILRCVPISNHLYFYWYRQILGQKVEFLVSFYNNEISEKSEIFDDQFSVERPDGSNFTLKIRSTKLEDSAMYFCATGGLGYEQYFGPGTRLTVT.

The rearrangement uses TRBV18 and TRBJ2-5; D is unclear. Trimming took off 9 bases at V and 0 bases at J, with 8 bases between the two ends. Germline CDR1 reads KGHSH; CDR2 reads LQKENI. The CDR3 is made up of 12 amino acids. For the CDR3, the DNA is TGTGCCAGTTCTCAGTACCAAGAGACCCAGTACTTC. Its protein is CASSQYQETQYF.